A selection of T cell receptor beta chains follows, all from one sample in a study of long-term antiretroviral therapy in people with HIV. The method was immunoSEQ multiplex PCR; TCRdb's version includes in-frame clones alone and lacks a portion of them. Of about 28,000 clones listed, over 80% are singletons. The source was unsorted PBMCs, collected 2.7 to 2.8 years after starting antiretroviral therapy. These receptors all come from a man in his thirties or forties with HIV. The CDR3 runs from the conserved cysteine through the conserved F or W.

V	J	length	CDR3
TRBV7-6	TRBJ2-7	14	CASSLGGGGYEQYF
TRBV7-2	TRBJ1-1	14	CASSLGVGNTEAFF
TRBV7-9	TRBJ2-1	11	CASSGYNEQFF
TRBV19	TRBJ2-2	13	CASSIREAGELFF
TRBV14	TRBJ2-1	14	CASSPAGPLNEQFF
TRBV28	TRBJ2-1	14	CASSQYQQVNEQFF
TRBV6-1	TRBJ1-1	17	CASSEASRHWGHTEAFF
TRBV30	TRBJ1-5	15	CAWKLNGQGYQPQHF
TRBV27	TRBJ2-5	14	CASSFGGISETQYF
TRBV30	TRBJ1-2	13	CAWTGGWGYGYTF
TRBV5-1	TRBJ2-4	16	CASSPIQGIAKNIQYF
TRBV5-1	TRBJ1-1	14	CASSFQTGPGEAFF
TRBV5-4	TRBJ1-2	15	CASSLPGPANYGYTF
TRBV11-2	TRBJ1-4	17	CASSFSRGQERGEKLFF
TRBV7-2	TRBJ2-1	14	CASTNTDGNNEQFF
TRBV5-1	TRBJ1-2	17	CASTPRSGARANYGYTF
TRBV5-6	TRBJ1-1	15	CASSTQGFSNTEAFF
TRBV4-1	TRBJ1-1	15	CASSQGTGSTTEAFF
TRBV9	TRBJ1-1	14	CASSVSNLNTEAFF
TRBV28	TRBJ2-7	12	CASGYLHLEQYF
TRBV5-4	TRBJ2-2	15	CASSLVQGATGELFF
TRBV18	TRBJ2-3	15	CASSPAYPSPDTQYF
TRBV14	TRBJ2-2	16	CASSPRTGDLTGELFF
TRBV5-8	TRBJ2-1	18	CASSPGLAARASYNEQFF
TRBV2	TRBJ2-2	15	CASTTLPQNTGELFF
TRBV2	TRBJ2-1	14	CASSKGQGSNEQFF
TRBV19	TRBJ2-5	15	CASSNSGLPQETQYF
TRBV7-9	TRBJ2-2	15	CASLRGRRNTGELFF